This T cell receptor beta chain was identified during a study of HIV-infected children after antiretroviral therapy interruption. Study-level information: Children were on planned treatment interruption or continuous treatment.

The TCR library was built from RNA with a 3' RACE protocol and unique molecular identifiers. MiXCR, run by TCRdb on the 3' RACE reads, gives a single entry per CDR3 protein. Among approximately 89,000 distinct CDR3 sequences listed, about 7% were seen once. The treatment: PENTA 11 planned treatment interruption arm or continuous ART arm. At least 24 weeks of at least three-drug ART, in children 2 to 15 years. In this sample, this clonotype turned up many times. The CDR3 is 15 residues long. V was pared by 2 bases and J by 4 bases, with 14 bases between. CDR1 is LGHDT, CDR2 YNNKEL, per germline (reference sequence).

The specimen comprised CD45RA+ CD4+ T cells from PBMCs, pooled from several time points, sampled from a donor given antiretroviral therapy, either interrupted or continuous. Described subset: naive CD4+ CD45RA+ CD45RO- T cells. The sequence was obtained from a pool of human donors with HIV. This rearrangement joins TRBV3-1 to TRBJ2-5; perhaps TRBD2 as D (6 bases). The CDR3 spells CASSQSVADAETQYF. The CDR3 nucleotides read TGTGCCAGCAGCCAATCAGTAGCGGATGCAGAGACCCAGTACTTC.